The rows below give T cell receptor beta chains drawn from one sample of a study of T cell repertoires in aging, cancer and after chemotherapy. A single record per CDR3 protein comes from TCRdb applying MiXCR to the multiplex PCR reads. This repertoire shows about 3,100 distinct CDR3 sequences, about 35% found once; its top ten account for roughly 44%. Specimen: blood. The receptor set was obtained from a human donor in good health. Each CDR3 is given with its conserved first and last residue. The D gene is left open where the match is weak. Expanded clones are given a class, and other clones once, few, many or no size at all.

size: .; V: TRBV27; J: TRBJ2-5; D: TRBD1; DNA: TGTGCCAGCAGTTCCTCCGGGACAGGCGGAGAGACCCAGTACTTC; CDR3: CASSSSGTGGETQYF
size: medium-sized; V: TRBV30; J: TRBJ1-2; D: .; DNA: TGTGCCTGGAGGAAAGACGAGAACTATGGCTACACCTTC; CDR3: CAWRKDENYGYTF
size: few; V: TRBV27; J: TRBJ1-3; D: .; DNA: TGTGCCAGCAGGGACAAATCCTACTCTGGAAACACCATATATTTT; CDR3: CASRDKSYSGNTIYF
size: few; V: TRBV5-4; J: TRBJ2-2; D: .; DNA: TGTGCCAGCAGCCCAACTAGCTCGAACACCGGGGAGCTGTTTTTT; CDR3: CASSPTSSNTGELFF
size: few; V: TRBV18; J: TRBJ2-5; D: .; DNA: TGTGCCAGCTCACCACCAGATCACCCCTACCAAGAGACCCAGTACTTC; CDR3: CASSPPDHPYQETQYF
size: once; V: TRBV20-1; J: TRBJ2-3; D: TRBD2; DNA: TGCAGTGCTAGGGGGACTAGCGGGCTCGGGGATACGCAGTATTTT; CDR3: CSARGTSGLGDTQYF
size: .; V: TRBV27; J: TRBJ2-2; D: .; DNA: TGTGCCGGCGGACGTAACACCGGGGAGCTGTTTTTT; CDR3: CAGGRNTGELFF
size: few; V: TRBV10-3; J: TRBJ2-7; D: .; DNA: TGTGCCATCAGTGACAGTTCCTACGAGCAGTACTTC; CDR3: CAISDSSYEQYF
size: few; V: TRBV20-1; J: TRBJ2-1; D: .; DNA: TGCAGTACGAGCTCCTACAATGAGCAGTTCTTC; CDR3: CSTSSYNEQFF
size: .; V: TRBV24-1; J: TRBJ2-3; D: .; DNA: TGTGCCACCAGTGGGGGGGCCTTGGATACGCAGTATTTT; CDR3: CATSGGALDTQYF
size: few; V: TRBV6-5; J: TRBJ2-7; D: TRBD1; DNA: TGTGCCAGCAGAACGGACAGGGGAGGCTACGAGCAGTACTTC; CDR3: CASRTDRGGYEQYF
size: .; V: TRBV20-1; J: TRBJ2-3; D: .; DNA: TGCAGTGCTAGAATCCCACGCGCAGATACGCAGTATTTT; CDR3: CSARIPRADTQYF
size: few; V: TRBV18; J: TRBJ2-7; D: .; DNA: TGTGCCAGCTCACCCTTAGAAGGGGGCGAGCAGTACTTC; CDR3: CASSPLEGGEQYF
size: few; V: TRBV19; J: TRBJ1-1; D: .; DNA: TGTGCCACCCCCAAGGGCATTGAAGCTTTCTTT; CDR3: CATPKGIEAFF
size: few; V: TRBV19; J: TRBJ1-1; D: .; DNA: TGTGCCAGTAAGGCAGGGAAGCTTCCTGAAGCTTTCTTT; CDR3: CASKAGKLPEAFF
size: .; V: TRBV6-2/TRBV6-3; J: TRBJ1-3; D: .; DNA: TGTGCCAGCACCCGCTTCGGCCTGCCGTCTGGAAACACCATATATTTT; CDR3: CASTRFGLPSGNTIYF
size: few; V: TRBV12-3/TRBV12-4; J: TRBJ2-1; D: TRBD1; DNA: TGTGCCAGCAGTAGGAACAGGGGTACGATCTCGGAAAATGAGCAGTTCTTC; CDR3: CASSRNRGTISENEQFF
size: few; V: TRBV5-4; J: TRBJ1-1; D: TRBD1; DNA: TGTGCCAGCAGCGGGGACAGGGGGCTGGGTGAAGCTTTCTTT; CDR3: CASSGDRGLGEAFF